Following are 27 T cell receptor beta chains from one sample sequenced in a study of monozygotic twins with inflammatory bowel disease. TCRdb re-called the 5' RACE reads; every CDR3 protein appears as one record, without DNA. The sample shows roughly 170,000 distinct CDR3 sequences, and about 8% sits with its ten largest clones. Sequenced material: blood. All receptors come from a human donor with ulcerative colitis or Crohn's disease, or a healthy co-twin of an affected twin (not recorded which).

This chain links TRBV12-3 or TRBV12-4 with TRBJ1-2; TCRdb's D gene call, TRBD1, goes unchecked for lack of DNA. The CDR3 consists of 15 residues. CDR3 region: CASSLSGQGRDGYTF.

The chain is built from TRBV29-1 and TRBJ1-1; the D gene TCRdb calls, TRBD1, cannot be checked with no DNA. The V gene's germline CDR1 is SQVTM and CDR2 ANQGSEA. CDR3 length equals 12 residues. The CDR3 is CSALTGSTSGFF.

The chain has TRBV7-2 and TRBJ1-2. This CDR3 spans 16 amino acids. Germline-derived CDR1 and CDR2 are SGHTA and FQGNSA. The CDR3 loop is CASSSTLQVTNYGYTF.

The V and J genes are TRBV30 and TRBJ1-3; with no DNA, the TCRdb D assignment of TRBD1 cannot be verified. The CDR3 spans 17 residues. CDR1 GTSNPN and CDR2 SVGIG come from the germline V gene (reference sequence). The CDR3 spells CAWSVGVTLGSGNTIYF.

The chain has TRBV20-1 and TRBJ2-7; without DNA, the TCRdb call of TRBD1 cannot be checked. The CDR3 is made up of 15 amino acids. CDR1 is DFQATT, CDR2 SNEGSKA, per germline (reference sequence). CDR3 amino acids: CSAEGGLGQFYEQYF.

This rearrangement joins TRBV7-8 to TRBJ1-6. Germline V CDR1 and CDR2: SGHVS, FQNEAQ. The CDR3 covers 20 residues. CDR3 sequence reads: CASSYSRGAFRSSYNSPLHF.

This chain joins TRBV7-9 and TRBJ1-6. The CDR3 runs to 14 residues. Germline V gene data show CDR1 as SEHNR and CDR2 as FQNEAQ (reference sequence). CDR3 protein: CASSLAHGDSPLHF.

V is TRBV12-3 or TRBV12-4 and J is TRBJ2-7. The CDR3 spans 13 residues. The CDR3 spells CASGKTGLYEQYF.

The V call is TRBV11-1, the J call TRBJ2-5; TCRdb's D call of TRBD1 is untestable without DNA. The CDR3 is 16 residues long. The germline V gene has CDR1 SGHAT and CDR2 FQDESV (reference sequence). The chain's CDR3 is CASSLREGHGKETQYF.

This CDR3 reads CASSLARTGGKETQYF. This chain uses TRBV7-7 with TRBJ2-5; TCRdb lists TRBD1, though no DNA is available to test this call. The CDR3 spans 16 residues. Germline V gene data show CDR1 as SSHAT and CDR2 as FNYEAQ (reference sequence).

The chain has TRBV5-1 and TRBJ1-2; the TCRdb D gene call, TRBD1, has no DNA to confirm it. Germline V gene data show CDR1 as SGHRS and CDR2 as YFSETQ. The CDR3 consists of 17 residues. CDR3 sequence: CASSSGTGGEHYYGYTF.

V and J are TRBV5-5 and TRBJ2-7; TCRdb designates TRBD1, a call that cannot be tested without DNA. CDR3 size: 14 residues. Germline assignment: CDR1 SGHKS and CDR2 YYEKEE (reference sequence). The CDR3: CASSPTGYPYEQYF.

V and J are TRBV12-3 or TRBV12-4 and TRBJ1-1. The CDR3 is made up of 12 amino acids. The CDR3 protein is CASSSINAEAFF.

This sequence joins TRBV12-3 or TRBV12-4 and TRBJ1-5. This CDR3 is built from 15 residues. CDR3 sequence: CASSFISSSNQPQHF.

The rearrangement joins TRBV9 to TRBJ1-4. From germline, CDR1 is SGDLS and CDR2 YYNGEE. This CDR3 has 14 residues. This CDR3 reads CASSSGSGAEKLFF. Full variable domain (rest looked up from reference TRBV9 and TRBJ1-4): DSGVTQTPKHLITATGQRVTLRCSPRSGDLSVYWYQQSLDQGLQFLIQYYNGEERAKGNILERFSAQQFPDLHSELNLSSLELGDSALYFCASSSGSGAEKLFFGSGTQLSVL.

V is TRBV6-2 or TRBV6-3 and J is TRBJ2-2. Germline V lookup: CDR1 MNHEY, CDR2 SVGEGT. The CDR3 runs 19 residues. CDR3 in amino acids: CASSYSTSIGLANTGELFF.

The J gene is TRBJ2-7, the V gene TRBV29-1; TCRdb's D call, TRBD1, is unchecked because there is no DNA. Germline CDR1 and CDR2: SQVTM and ANQGSEA. The CDR3 has 12 residues. The CDR3 spells CSVATGNYEQYF.

This chain uses TRBV15 with TRBJ2-2. CDR1 is LNHNV and CDR2 is YYDKDF in the germline V gene (reference sequence). The CDR3 is 15 residues long. CDR3 residues: CATSRSGLNTGELFF. Combining the CDR3 with reference TRBV15 and TRBJ2-2 gives the whole variable domain DAMVIQNPRYQVTQFGKPVTLSCSQTLNHNVMYWYQQKSSQAPKLLFHYYDKDFNNEADTPDNFQSRRPNTSFCFLDIRSPGLGDTAMYLCATSRSGLNTGELFFGEGSRLTVL.

The chain couples TRBV20-1 to TRBJ2-5; the D gene TCRdb calls, TRBD2, cannot be checked with no DNA. This CDR3 spans 16 amino acids. CDR1 and CDR2 (germline): DFQATT, SNEGSKA (reference sequence). The CDR3 sequence is CSARGFSGRAAETQYF.

The chain uses TRBV19 and TRBJ2-6; absent DNA, TCRdb's TRBD1 call cannot be checked. The CDR3 is 17 amino acids. Looked up from germline, CDR1 is LNHDA and CDR2 is SQIVND (reference sequence). This CDR3 reads CASSMEGQDSGANVLTF. The full variable domain, rest sourced from reference TRBV19 and TRBJ2-6, is DGGITQSPKYLFRKEGQNVTLSCEQNLNHDAMYWYRQDPGQGLRLIYYSQIVNDFQKGDIAEGYSVSREKKESFPLTVTSAQKNPTAFYLCASSMEGQDSGANVLTFGAGSRLTVL.

CDR3 sequence: CASSLSARAEAFF. The chain combines TRBV12-3 or TRBV12-4 with TRBJ1-1; the TCRdb D gene call, TRBD1, has no DNA to confirm it. The CDR3 consists of 13 residues.

V is TRBV13 and J is TRBJ1-1; TCRdb picks TRBD1, but there is no DNA to check that call. In germline, CDR1 is PRHDT, CDR2 FYEKMQ (reference sequence). This CDR3 is 14 amino acids long. The CDR3 loop is CASSTGTGATEAFF.

V usage is TRBV7-2 and J usage is TRBJ2-7; the TCRdb call, TRBD1, lacks DNA for checking. CDR3 size: 12 residues. From germline, CDR1 is SGHTA and CDR2 FQGNSA. CDR3 sequence reads: CASSHGPGEQYF.

The chain carries TRBV28 and TRBJ2-2; the D gene TCRdb calls, TRBD1, cannot be checked with no DNA. CDR3 length: 19 amino acids. CDR1 and CDR2 from the germline V gene are MDHEN and SYDVKM. The CDR3 region is CASNGQGDRGGLNTGELFF.

The chain couples TRBV7-2 to TRBJ1-2. Germline V gene lookup returns CDR1 SGHTA and CDR2 FQGNSA. The CDR3 totals 12 residues. CDR3 sequence: CASSLGQPGYTF.

This rearrangement joins TRBV4-3 to TRBJ1-4; TCRdb names TRBD1, which stays unverified in the absence of DNA. Germline V gene lookup returns CDR1 LGHNA and CDR2 YSLEER. CDR3 length equals 15 residues. The CDR3 sequence is CASSQGTGPGEKLFF.

The chain combines TRBV7-9 with TRBJ1-6. The CDR3 is 14 residues long. Germline V gene sequence: CDR1 SEHNR, CDR2 FQNEAQ (reference sequence). The CDR3 protein is CASSVGRLNSPLHF.